This TCR beta chain was recovered during a study of cytomegalovirus exposure and HLA in healthy donors. General study results and limits: Fewer N-insertions than the approximately 700-donor mean were reportedly shown by an Asian-associated ancestry cluster in a later analysis. In a later analysis, V- and J-gene trimming of beta chains associated with a DCLRE1C missense variant, replicated independently.

J was trimmed by 2 bases and V by 6 bases; bases with no gene match: 3. The CDR3 covers 15 residues. The germline CDR1 and CDR2 sequences are MGHRA and YSYEKL. This PCR relied on a set of 60 Vbeta primers and 13 Jbeta primers. This table comes from immunoSEQ multiplex PCR, and its TCRdb copy is limited to in-frame clones, with some not included. The data show over 150,000 clones, over 70% seen once. As for this clone: The antigen is not known.

J is TRBJ2-1 and V is TRBV4-1; TRBD2 agrees at 11 bases. This clonotype was obtained from a woman aged 25 to 45 in good health and CMV-seropositive. The source material was PBMCs. DNA of the CDR3: TGCGCCAGCAGGGAGACTAGCGGGACCTACAATGAGCAGTTCTTC. The encoded protein is CASRETSGTYNEQFF.